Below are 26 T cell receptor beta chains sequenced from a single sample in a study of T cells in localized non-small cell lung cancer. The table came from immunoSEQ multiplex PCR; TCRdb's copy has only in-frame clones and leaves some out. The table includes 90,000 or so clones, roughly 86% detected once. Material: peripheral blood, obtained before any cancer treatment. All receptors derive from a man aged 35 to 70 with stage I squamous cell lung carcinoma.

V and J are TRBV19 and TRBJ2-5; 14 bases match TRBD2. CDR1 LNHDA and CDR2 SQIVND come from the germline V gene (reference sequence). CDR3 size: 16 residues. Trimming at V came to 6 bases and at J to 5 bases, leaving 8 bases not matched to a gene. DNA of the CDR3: TGTGCCAGTAGCCCCCGACTAGCGGGGGGGCAGGAGACCCAGTACTTC. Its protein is CASSPRLAGGQETQYF.

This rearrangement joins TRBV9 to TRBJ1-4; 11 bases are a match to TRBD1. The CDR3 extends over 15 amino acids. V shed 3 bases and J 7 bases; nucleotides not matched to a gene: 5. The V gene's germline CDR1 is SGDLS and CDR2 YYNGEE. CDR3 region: CASSAGQGATEKLFF. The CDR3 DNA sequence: TGTGCCAGCAGCGCTGGACAGGGGGCAACTGAAAAACTGTTTTTT.

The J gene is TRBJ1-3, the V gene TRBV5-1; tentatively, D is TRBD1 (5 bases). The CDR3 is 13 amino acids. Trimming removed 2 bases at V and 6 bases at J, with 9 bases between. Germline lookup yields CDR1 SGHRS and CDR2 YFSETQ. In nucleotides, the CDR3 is TGCGCCAGCAGCTTCGGGGGGGAAAACACCATATATTTT. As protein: CASSFGGENTIYF.

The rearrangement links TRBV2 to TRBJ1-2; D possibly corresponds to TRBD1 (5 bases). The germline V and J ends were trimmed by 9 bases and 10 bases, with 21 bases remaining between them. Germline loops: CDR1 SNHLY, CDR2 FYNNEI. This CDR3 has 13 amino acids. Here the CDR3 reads CARRGERDAVYTF. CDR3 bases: TGTGCCAGAAGAGGGGAGCGGGACGCTGTCTACACCTTC.

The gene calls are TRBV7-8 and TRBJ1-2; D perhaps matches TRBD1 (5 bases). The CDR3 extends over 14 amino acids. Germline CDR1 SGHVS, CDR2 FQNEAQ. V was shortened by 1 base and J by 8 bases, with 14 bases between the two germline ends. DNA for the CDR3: TGTGCCAGCAGCTTAGGGAGGGGACCGGAGGGCTACACCTTC. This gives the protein CASSLGRGPEGYTF.

Here the CDR3 DNA reads TGTGCCAGCAGTTCCGCCCGGGACAGGGGAGGGTACGAGCAGTACTTC. Translated: CASSSARDRGGYEQYF. The chain carries TRBV27 and TRBJ2-7; 10 bases are a match to TRBD1. The J segment lost 4 bases and the V segment lost 4 bases, leaving 10 bases of the junction unmatched. The CDR3 is 16 amino acids. The germline gives CDR1 MNHEY, CDR2 SMNVEV (reference sequence).

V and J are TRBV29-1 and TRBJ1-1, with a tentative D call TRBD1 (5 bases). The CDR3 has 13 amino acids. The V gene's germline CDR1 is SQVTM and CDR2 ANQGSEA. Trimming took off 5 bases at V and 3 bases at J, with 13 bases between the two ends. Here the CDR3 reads CSVLRERYTEAFF. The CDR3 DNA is TGCAGCGTTCTCAGGGAGAGGTACACTGAAGCTTTCTTT.

The CDR3: CAPRWGGGPNTDTQYF. CDR3 DNA sequence: TGTGCCCCCCGGTGGGGCGGGGGACCAAACACAGATACGCAGTATTTT. The V and J genes are TRBV21-1 and TRBJ2-3; no check of the table's D call, TRBD2, against the DNA was made. TRBV21-1 is flagged as a pseudogene. This CDR3 is built from 16 residues.

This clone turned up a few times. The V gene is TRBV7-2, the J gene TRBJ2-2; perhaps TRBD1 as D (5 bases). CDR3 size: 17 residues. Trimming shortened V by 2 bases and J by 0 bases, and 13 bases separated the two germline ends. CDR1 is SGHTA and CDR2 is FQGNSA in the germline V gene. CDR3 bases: TGTGCCAGCAGCTTACCCAAGGGGTCCGCGAACACCGGGGAGCTGTTTTTT. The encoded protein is CASSLPKGSANTGELFF.

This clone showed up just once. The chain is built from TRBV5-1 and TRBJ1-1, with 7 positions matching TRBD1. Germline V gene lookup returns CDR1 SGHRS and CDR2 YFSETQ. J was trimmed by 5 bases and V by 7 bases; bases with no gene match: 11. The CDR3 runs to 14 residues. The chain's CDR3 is CASAGQLDGTEAFF. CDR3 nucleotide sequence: TGCGCCAGCGCGGGACAGCTGGACGGGACTGAAGCTTTCTTT.

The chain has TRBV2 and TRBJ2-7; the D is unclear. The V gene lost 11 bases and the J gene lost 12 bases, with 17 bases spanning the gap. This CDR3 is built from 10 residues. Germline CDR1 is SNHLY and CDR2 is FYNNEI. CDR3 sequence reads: CAVDGPSLYF. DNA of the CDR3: TGTGCCGTCGATGGACCGTCCCTGTACTTC. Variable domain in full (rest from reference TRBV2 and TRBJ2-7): EPEVTQTPSHQVTQMGQEVILRCVPISNHLYFYWYRQILGQKVEFLVSFYNNEISEKSEIFDDQFSVERPDGSNFTLKIRSTKLEDSAMYFCAVDGPSLYFGPGTRLTVT.

CDR3: CASSLNRGTEAFF. CDR3 DNA: TGTGCCAGCAGCCTTAATCGGGGGACTGAAGCTTTCTTT. V is TRBV16 and J is TRBJ1-1; perhaps TRBD1 as D (5 bases). CDR3 length: 13 amino acids. Looked up from germline, CDR1 is KGHSY and CDR2 is FQNENV. V was pared by 4 bases and J by 5 bases, with 11 bases between. Filled out from reference TRBV16 and TRBJ1-1, the complete variable domain reads GEEVAQTPKHLVRGEGQKAKLYCAPIKGHSYVFWYQQVLKNEFKFLISFQNENVFDETGMPKERFSAKCLPNSPCSLEIQATKLEDSAVYFCASSLNRGTEAFFGQGTRLTVV.

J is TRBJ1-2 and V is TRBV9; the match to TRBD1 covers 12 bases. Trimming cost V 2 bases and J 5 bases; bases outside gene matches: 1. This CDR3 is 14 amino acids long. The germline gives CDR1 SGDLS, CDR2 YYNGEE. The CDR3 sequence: CASSVGQGAYGYTF. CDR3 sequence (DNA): TGTGCCAGCAGCGTGGGACAGGGGGCGTATGGCTACACCTTC.

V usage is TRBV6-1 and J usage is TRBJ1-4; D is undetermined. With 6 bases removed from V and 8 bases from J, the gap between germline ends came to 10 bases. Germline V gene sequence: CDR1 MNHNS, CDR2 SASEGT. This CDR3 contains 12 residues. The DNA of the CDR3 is TGTGCCAGCAGCGAGGCTTTGGAAAAACTGTTTTTT. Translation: CASSEALEKLFF.

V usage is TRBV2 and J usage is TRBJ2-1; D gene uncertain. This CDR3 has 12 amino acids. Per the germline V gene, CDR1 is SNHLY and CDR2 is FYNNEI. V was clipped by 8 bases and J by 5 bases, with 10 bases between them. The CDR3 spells CASLGFDNEQFF. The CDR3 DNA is TGTGCCAGCCTCGGGTTCGACAATGAGCAGTTCTTC.

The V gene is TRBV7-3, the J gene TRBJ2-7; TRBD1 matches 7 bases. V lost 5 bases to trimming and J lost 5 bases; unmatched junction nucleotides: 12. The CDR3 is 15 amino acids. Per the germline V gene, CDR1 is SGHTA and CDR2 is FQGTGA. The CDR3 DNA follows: TGTGCCAGCAGCCCGACCCCGACAGGGATGAACGAGCAGTACTTC. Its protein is CASSPTPTGMNEQYF.

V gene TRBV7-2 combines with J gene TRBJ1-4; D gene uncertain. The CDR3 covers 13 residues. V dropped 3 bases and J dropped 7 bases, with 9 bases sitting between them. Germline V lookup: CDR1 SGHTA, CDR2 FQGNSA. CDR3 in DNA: TGTGCCAGCAGCTTTTATTTGAGTGAAAAACTGTTTTTT. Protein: CASSFYLSEKLFF. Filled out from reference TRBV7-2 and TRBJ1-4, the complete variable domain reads GAGVSQSPSNKVTEKGKDVELRCDPISGHTALYWYRQSLGQGLEFLIYFQGNSAPDKSGLPSDRFSAERTGGSVSTLTIQRTQQEDSAVYLCASSFYLSEKLFFGSGTQLSVL.

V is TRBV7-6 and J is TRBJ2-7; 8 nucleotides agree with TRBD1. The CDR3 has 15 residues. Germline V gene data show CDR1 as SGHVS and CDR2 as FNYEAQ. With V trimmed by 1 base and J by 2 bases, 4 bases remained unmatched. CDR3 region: CASSLGGTGPYEQYF. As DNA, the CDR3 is TGTGCCAGCAGCTTAGGAGGGACAGGCCCCTACGAGCAGTACTTC.

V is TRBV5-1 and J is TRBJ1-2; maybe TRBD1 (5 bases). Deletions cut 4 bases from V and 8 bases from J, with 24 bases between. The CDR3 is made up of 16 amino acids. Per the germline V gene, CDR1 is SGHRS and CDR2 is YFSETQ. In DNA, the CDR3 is TGCGCCAGCAGCCCCGGGGGGACTGGGACGGGTCGGGGCTACACCTTC. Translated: CASSPGGTGTGRGYTF.

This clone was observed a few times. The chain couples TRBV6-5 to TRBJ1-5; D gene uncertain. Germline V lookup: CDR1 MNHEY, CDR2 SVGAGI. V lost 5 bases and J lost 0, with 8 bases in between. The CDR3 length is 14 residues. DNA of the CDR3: TGTGCCAGCAGTAACATATATAGCAATCAGCCCCAGCATTTT. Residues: CASSNIYSNQPQHF.

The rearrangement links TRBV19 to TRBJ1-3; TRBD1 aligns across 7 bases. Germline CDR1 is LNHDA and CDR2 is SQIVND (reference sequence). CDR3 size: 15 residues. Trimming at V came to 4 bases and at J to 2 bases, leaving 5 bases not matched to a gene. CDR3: CASSRPTGTGNTIYF. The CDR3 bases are TGTGCCAGTAGTAGACCGACAGGGACTGGAAACACCATATATTTT.

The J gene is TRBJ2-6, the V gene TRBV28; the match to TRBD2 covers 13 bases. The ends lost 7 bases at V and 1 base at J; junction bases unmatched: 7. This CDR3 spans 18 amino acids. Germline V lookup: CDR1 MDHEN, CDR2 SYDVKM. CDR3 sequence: CASIAEGLAGSGANVLTF. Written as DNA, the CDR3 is TGTGCCAGCATCGCCGAGGGACTAGCGGGGTCTGGGGCCAACGTCCTGACTTTC.

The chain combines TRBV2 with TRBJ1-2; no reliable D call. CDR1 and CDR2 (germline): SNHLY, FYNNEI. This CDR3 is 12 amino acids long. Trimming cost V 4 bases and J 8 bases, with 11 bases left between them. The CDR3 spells CASSVEGWGYTF. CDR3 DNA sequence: TGTGCCAGCAGTGTGGAGGGCTGGGGCTACACCTTC.

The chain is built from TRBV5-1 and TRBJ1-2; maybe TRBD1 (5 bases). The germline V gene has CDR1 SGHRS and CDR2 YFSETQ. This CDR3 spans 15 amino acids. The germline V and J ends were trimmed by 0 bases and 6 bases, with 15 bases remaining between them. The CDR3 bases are TGCGCCAGCAGCTTGGAGGGGCAGGGTACCCATGGCTACACCTTC. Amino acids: CASSLEGQGTHGYTF.

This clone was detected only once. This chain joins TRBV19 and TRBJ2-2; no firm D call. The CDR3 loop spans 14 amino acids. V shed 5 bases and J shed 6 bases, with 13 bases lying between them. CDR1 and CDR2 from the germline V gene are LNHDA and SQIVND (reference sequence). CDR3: CASSFDLTPGELFF. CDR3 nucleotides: TGTGCCAGTAGTTTCGACCTTACCCCCGGGGAGCTGTTTTTT.

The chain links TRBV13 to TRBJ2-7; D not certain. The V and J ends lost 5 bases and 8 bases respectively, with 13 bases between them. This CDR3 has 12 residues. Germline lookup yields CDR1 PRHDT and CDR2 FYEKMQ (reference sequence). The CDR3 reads CASSNSKTQQYF. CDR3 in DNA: TGTGCCAGCAGCAATAGCAAAACTCAGCAGTACTTC.